Following are 30 T cell receptor beta chains from one sample sequenced in a study of cytomegalovirus exposure and HLA in healthy donors. Vbeta (60) and Jbeta (13) primers were used in the PCR. Generated by immunoSEQ multiplex PCR, the TCRdb table keeps only in-frame clones and is missing some. This sample carries 100,000 or so clones, 70% of them seen once, and the ten largest clones take approximately 11%. The sequenced sample was PBMCs. Receptors were obtained from a man in his forties in good health and CMV-seropositive.

This chain connects TRBV7-9 to TRBJ1-4, with 10 bases lining up with TRBD1. V was pared by 4 bases and J by 7 bases, with 6 bases of the junction left unmatched. The CDR3 sequence is 15 residues long. In germline, CDR1 is SEHNR, CDR2 FQNEAQ (reference sequence). The CDR3 loop is CASSSGTGASEKLFF. The CDR3 DNA is TGTGCCAGCAGCTCCGGGACAGGGGCGAGTGAAAAACTGTTTTTT.

This clone showed up just once. This chain links TRBV9 with TRBJ2-1, with D possibly TRBD2 on 6 matching bases. Trimming pared 3 bases from V and 2 bases from J, leaving 12 bases between. Germline-derived CDR1 and CDR2 are SGDLS and YYNGEE. The CDR3 runs 15 residues. For the CDR3, the DNA is TGTGCCAGCAGCGCACCGGGAGATCCCTACAATGAGCAGTTCTTC. It translates to CASSAPGDPYNEQFF.

V is TRBV9 and J is TRBJ1-5; D is perhaps TRBD1 (6 bases). Germline CDR1 and CDR2: SGDLS and YYNGEE. The V end lost 3 bases, the J end lost 3 bases, and 13 bases lay between the germline ends. This CDR3 comprises 15 residues. CDR3 in DNA: TGTGCCAGCAGCGAGGCGGCAGGGGACAATCAGCCCCAGCATTTT. Translated, it gives CASSEAAGDNQPQHF.

The chain links TRBV30 to TRBJ2-5; D ambiguous. Germline values: CDR1 GTSNPN, CDR2 SVGIG (reference sequence). The CDR3 is made up of 10 amino acids. V lost 8 bases and J 0 bases, leaving 4 bases between the germline ends. CDR3 loop: CALDQETQYF. In DNA form, the CDR3 reads TGTGCCCTCGACCAAGAGACCCAGTACTTC.

The CDR3 loop is CASSPGQGYQPQHF. The CDR3 coding sequence is TGTGCCAGCAGTCCCGGACAGGGGTATCAGCCCCAGCATTTT. The rearrangement uses TRBV28 and TRBJ1-5; 9 positions match TRBD1. This CDR3 spans 14 amino acids. The J segment lost 5 bases and the V segment lost 5 bases, leaving 4 bases of the junction unmatched. Per germline, CDR1 MDHEN and CDR2 SYDVKM.

This clone showed up just a few times. The rearrangement joins TRBV5-1 to TRBJ1-4; TRBD1 agrees at 10 bases. CDR1 and CDR2 from the germline V gene are SGHRS and YFSETQ. This CDR3 is built from 16 residues. J lost 4 bases, V lost 3 bases, and 6 bases had no gene match. CDR3 residues: CASSSYGQGGNEKLFF. The CDR3 DNA follows: TGCGCCAGCAGCTCCTATGGACAGGGGGGTAATGAAAAACTGTTTTTT.

The chain joins TRBV2 to TRBJ2-7, with 10 bases fitting TRBD2. CDR1 and CDR2 from the germline V gene are SNHLY and FYNNEI. Germline trimming cut 4 bases from V and 5 bases from J; bases unmatched to any gene: 8. The CDR3 totals 15 residues. CDR3 DNA: TGTGCCAGCAGTGGGATGGCTAGCGGGAGCCACGAGCAGTACGTC. As protein: CASSGMASGSHEQYV.

The chain recombines TRBV29-1 with TRBJ2-7; D gene unclear. Germline CDR1 SQVTM, CDR2 ANQGSEA. CDR3 length: 11 residues. Trimming took 5 bases from V and 3 from J, leaving 8 bases between them. The CDR3 coding sequence is TGCAGCGTTACGGCCAACTACGAGCAGTACGTC. It encodes CSVTANYEQYV.

The chain has TRBV25-1 and TRBJ1-3, with 8 bases aligning to TRBD1. Germline V gene sequence: CDR1 MGHDK, CDR2 SYGVNS. CDR3 length: 14 amino acids. The V segment lost 6 bases and the J segment 0 bases; nucleotides outside the gene matches: 1. DNA for the CDR3: TGTGCCAGCAGAGGACAGGGCTCTGGAAACACCATATATTTT. It encodes CASRGQGSGNTIYF.

This chain links TRBV7-8 with TRBJ1-2, with TRBD1 matching 9 bases. This CDR3 comprises 13 residues. Germline V lookup: CDR1 SGHVS, CDR2 FQNEAQ. Losses at the gene ends were 3 bases for V and 11 bases for J; bases not matched to a gene: 7. The CDR3 sequence is CASSFGQGLGYTF. In DNA, the CDR3 is TGTGCCAGCAGCTTCGGACAGGGGCTGGGGTACACCTTC. Based on the CDR3 plus reference TRBV7-8 and TRBJ1-2, the full variable domain is GAGVSQSPRYKVAKRGQDVALRCDPISGHVSLFWYQQALGQGPEFLTYFQNEAQLDKSGLPSDRFFAERPEGSVSTLKIQRTQQEDSAVYLCASSFGQGLGYTFGSGTRLTVV.

J is TRBJ2-1 and V is TRBV27, with 8 nucleotides matching TRBD2. This CDR3 region has 14 residues. J lost 7 bases, V lost 0 bases, and 2 bases had no gene match. Per the germline V gene, CDR1 is MNHEY and CDR2 is SMNVEV (reference sequence). The CDR3 nucleotides are TGTGCCAGCAGTTTATCAACTAGCGGTAATGAGCAGTTCTTC. As protein: CASSLSTSGNEQFF.

As DNA, the CDR3 is TGTGCCAGCAGTTTCCGGAGTAGGAGACTGGCGGGAGCCGAGCAGTACGTC. This gives the protein CASSFRSRRLAGAEQYV. The chain carries TRBV27 and TRBJ2-7; the match to TRBD2 covers 7 bases. The germline CDR1 and CDR2 sequences are MNHEY and SMNVEV (reference sequence). The V and J ends lost 3 bases and 6 bases, in that order; junction bases with no gene match: 17. The CDR3 has 17 residues.

This clone was recorded a few times. The CDR3 DNA reads as TGTGCCAGCAGCACGCGGACTAGCGGGAGGACCTACGAGCAGTACGTC. Its translation: CASSTRTSGRTYEQYV. The V and J genes are TRBV13 and TRBJ2-7, with 14 bases matching TRBD2. J lost 2 bases, V lost 5 bases, and 5 bases had no gene match. Germline CDR1 PRHDT, CDR2 FYEKMQ (reference sequence). The CDR3 runs 16 residues.

The chain uses TRBV10-2 and TRBJ2-5; 8 bases are shared with TRBD2. From germline, CDR1 is WSHSY and CDR2 SAAADI. There are 14 residues in the CDR3. The V segment lost 10 bases and the J segment 4 bases; nucleotides outside the gene matches: 11. The CDR3: CATLAGPGRETQYF. CDR3 in DNA: TGCGCCACCTTAGCGGGGCCGGGCCGAGAGACCCAGTACTTC.

The gene calls are TRBV19 and TRBJ1-5; 7 bases fit TRBD1. J gave up 5 bases and V 8 bases, and 6 bases lay outside the gene matches. Germline lookup yields CDR1 LNHDA and CDR2 SQIVND (reference sequence). CDR3 length: 13 residues. As DNA, the CDR3 is TGTGCCAGTTGCGACAGGGTAGATCAGCCCCAGCATTTT. Translated: CASCDRVDQPQHF.

This clone was detected a few times. The J gene is TRBJ1-4, the V gene TRBV2; no firm D call. The germline V gene encodes CDR1 SNHLY and CDR2 FYNNEI. Trimming took off 9 bases at V and 6 bases at J, with 14 bases between the two ends. This CDR3 region has 13 residues. CDR3: CASARSLDEKLFF. The CDR3 DNA sequence: TGTGCCAGTGCTAGGTCTCTTGATGAAAAACTGTTTTTT.

The chain joins TRBV7-3 to TRBJ2-1; possibly TRBD2 for D (5 bases). This CDR3 spans 15 amino acids. Germline V CDR1 and CDR2: SGHTA, FQGTGA. V lost 1 base and J lost 2, with 9 bases in between. DNA for the CDR3: TGTGCCAGCAGCTTAAACGGGAACGCCTACAATGAGCAGTTCTTC. This translates into CASSLNGNAYNEQFF.

The rearrangement links TRBV7-8 to TRBJ1-3; 7 bases align to TRBD1. Germline-derived CDR1 and CDR2 are SGHVS and FQNEAQ. The CDR3 contains 15 residues. With 5 bases clipped from V and 3 bases from J, the junction kept 7 bases outside the gene matches. The CDR3 spells CASSPRQGDGNTIYF. The CDR3 DNA follows: TGTGCCAGCAGCCCGCGACAGGGCGATGGAAACACCATATATTTT.

This clone was observed once. The chain has TRBV2 and TRBJ1-5; tentative D call: TRBD1 (5 bases). The CDR3 has 15 amino acids. Germline V lookup: CDR1 SNHLY, CDR2 FYNNEI. V was pared by 7 bases and J by 0 bases, with 13 bases between. As DNA, the CDR3 is TGTGCCAGCAAGAGACTGGGGGGTAGCAATCAGCCCCAGCATTTT. Translated: CASKRLGGSNQPQHF.

This chain connects TRBV30 to TRBJ1-2; weak D call: TRBD1 (5 bases). The germline V and J ends were trimmed by 3 bases and 5 bases, with 13 bases remaining between them. The CDR3 is made up of 13 amino acids. Per germline, CDR1 GTSNPN and CDR2 SVGIG (reference sequence). The DNA for the CDR3 is TGTGCCTGGAGCCGTCCCGGGGGGTATGGCTACACCTTC. Its protein is CAWSRPGGYGYTF.

The chain combines TRBV6-5 with TRBJ2-7; 12 positions match TRBD2. Per germline, CDR1 MNHEY and CDR2 SVGAGI. The V segment lost 6 bases and the J segment 3 bases; nucleotides outside the gene matches: 3. This CDR3 has 14 amino acids. CDR3 DNA: TGTGCCAGCAGGTTACTAGCGGGAGGCTACGAGCAGTACTTC. Translation gives CASRLLAGGYEQYF.

This clone was counted between two and nine times. The chain is built from TRBV10-3 and TRBJ2-2, with D perhaps matching TRBD1 (7 bases). V lost 0 bases and J 6 bases, leaving 11 bases between the germline ends. The CDR3 has 15 amino acids. Germline V CDR1 and CDR2: ENHRY, SYGVKD. CDR3 region: CAISESPGGPGELFF. CDR3 bases: TGTGCCATCAGTGAGTCCCCAGGGGGGCCCGGGGAGCTGTTTTTT.

This chain joins TRBV7-9 and TRBJ1-5, with D possibly being TRBD1 (6 bases). The V gene lost 1 base and the J gene lost 2 bases, with 12 bases spanning the gap. CDR3 length: 16 amino acids. Germline V gives CDR1 SEHNR, CDR2 FQNEAQ (reference sequence). CDR3 coding DNA: TGTGCCAGCAGCTTAGGTCCAGGGGCACGCAATCAGCCCCAGCATTTT. Residues: CASSLGPGARNQPQHF.

The chain uses TRBV5-4 and TRBJ2-1, with a weak D call TRBD1 (6 bases). Per the germline V gene, CDR1 is SGHNT and CDR2 is YYREEE (reference sequence). V was cut by 0 bases and J by 5 bases, with 12 bases left in between. This CDR3 spans 15 amino acids. The CDR3 region is CASSLEPGADNEQFF. The CDR3 nucleotides read TGTGCCAGCAGCTTGGAACCAGGGGCCGACAATGAGCAGTTCTTC. Full variable domain (remainder filled in from reference TRBV5-4 and TRBJ2-1): ETGVTQSPTHLIKTRGQQVTLRCSSQSGHNTVSWYQQALGQGPQFIFQYYREEENGRGNFPPRFSGLQFPNYSSELNVNALELDDSALYLCASSLEPGADNEQFFGPGTRLTVL.

V usage is TRBV19 and J usage is TRBJ2-5, with a weak D call TRBD1 (6 bases). This CDR3 is 13 amino acids long. V gave up 9 bases and J gave up 4 bases, with 15 bases separating them. Per the germline V gene, CDR1 is LNHDA and CDR2 is SQIVND (reference sequence). CDR3 in amino acids: CASRGPDLETQYF. The DNA for the CDR3 is TGTGCCAGCAGGGGACCCGATTTAGAGACCCAGTACTTC.

The chain carries TRBV4-3 and TRBJ2-3; D perhaps matches TRBD2 (5 bases). Trimming cost V 0 bases and J 2 bases, with 9 bases left between them. CDR1 and CDR2 (germline): LGHNA, YSLEER. The CDR3 is 15 residues long. In nucleotides, the CDR3 is TGCGCCAGCAGCCAAGAAGGAGGTCTCACAGATACGCAGTATTTT. Residues: CASSQEGGLTDTQYF.

V gene TRBV30 combines with J gene TRBJ1-4; TRBD1 agrees at 9 bases. From germline, CDR1 is GTSNPN and CDR2 SVGIG (reference sequence). CDR3 size: 13 residues. The trim removed 7 bases at V and 8 bases at J, leaving 8 bases unmatched. The CDR3 is CASKDRGREKLFF. CDR3 nucleotide sequence: TGTGCCTCCAAGGACAGGGGTAGGGAAAAACTGTTTTTT.

A single count supports this clone. The chain uses TRBV15 and TRBJ2-5; 8 nucleotides agree with TRBD2. Trimming took 5 bases from V and 1 from J; bases not matched to a gene: 3. Germline V gives CDR1 LNHNV, CDR2 YYDKDF (reference sequence). The CDR3 is made up of 14 amino acids. This chain's CDR3 is CATSPREAQETQYF. The CDR3 DNA follows: TGTGCCACCAGCCCGCGGGAGGCCCAAGAGACCCAGTACTTC. The full variable domain, with the rest looked up from reference TRBV15 and TRBJ2-5, is DAMVIQNPRYQVTQFGKPVTLSCSQTLNHNVMYWYQQKSSQAPKLLFHYYDKDFNNEADTPDNFQSRRPNTSFCFLDIRSPGLGDTAMYLCATSPREAQETQYFGPGTRLLVL.

The chain recombines TRBV5-1 with TRBJ2-2, with a possible D match to TRBD2 (6 bases). The germline V gene has CDR1 SGHRS and CDR2 YFSETQ. V lost 0 bases and J 4 bases, leaving 7 bases between the germline ends. This CDR3 contains 14 residues. The CDR3 DNA sequence: TGCGCCAGCAGCTTGGGCGGGACCACCGGGGAGCTGTTTTTT. This translates into CASSLGGTTGELFF.

The CDR3 reads CASTWGGNEAFF. The CDR3 bases are TGTGCCAGCACCTGGGGGGGGAACGAAGCTTTCTTT. The chain combines TRBV5-4 with TRBJ1-1, with D perhaps matching TRBD1 (5 bases). In germline, CDR1 is SGHNT, CDR2 YYREEE (reference sequence). The V gene lost 6 bases and the J gene lost 8 bases, with 14 bases spanning the gap. This CDR3 is built from 12 residues.